This TCR beta chain was captured by sequencing in a study of blood T cell repertoires in COVID-19. Trimming pared 1 base from V and 5 bases from J, leaving 8 bases between. In germline, CDR1 is GTSNPN, CDR2 SVGIG (reference sequence). CDR3 length: 13 residues. TCRdb's table, derived via immunoSEQ multiplex PCR, lists solely in-frame clones and lacks some. The table records roughly 330,000 clones, about 90% of them present only once. The sequence was collected from a woman under 40 who had recovered from COVID-19. The sequencing sample was made of PBMCs or T cells enriched from blood (not recorded which). The J gene is TRBJ2-2, the V gene TRBV30; D is perhaps TRBD1 (6 bases). CDR3 sequence: CAWSATGTGELFF. CDR3 in DNA: TGTGCCTGGAGTGCAACAGGGACCGGGGAGCTGTTTTTT.